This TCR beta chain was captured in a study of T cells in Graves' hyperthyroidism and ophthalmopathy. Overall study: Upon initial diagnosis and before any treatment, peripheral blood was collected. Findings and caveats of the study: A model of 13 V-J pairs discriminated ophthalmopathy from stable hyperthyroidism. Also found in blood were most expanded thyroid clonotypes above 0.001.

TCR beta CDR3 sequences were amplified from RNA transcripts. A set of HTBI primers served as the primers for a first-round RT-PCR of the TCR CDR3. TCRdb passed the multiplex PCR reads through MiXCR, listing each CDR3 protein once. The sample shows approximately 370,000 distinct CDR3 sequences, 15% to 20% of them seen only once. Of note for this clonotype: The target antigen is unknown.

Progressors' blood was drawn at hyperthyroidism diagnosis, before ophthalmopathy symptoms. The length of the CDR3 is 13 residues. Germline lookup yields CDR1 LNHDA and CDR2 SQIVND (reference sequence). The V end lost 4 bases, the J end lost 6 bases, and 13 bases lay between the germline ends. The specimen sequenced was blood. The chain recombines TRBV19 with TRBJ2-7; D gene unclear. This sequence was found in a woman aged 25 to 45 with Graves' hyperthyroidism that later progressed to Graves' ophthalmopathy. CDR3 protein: CASSTSVRGEQYF. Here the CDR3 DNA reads TGTGCCAGTAGTACATCGGTCCGCGGCGAGCAGTACTTC.